This T cell receptor beta chain was documented in a study of brain T cells in children with intractable seizures. General study results and limits: Pre- and post-surgery blood differed in depth, so pre-surgery absences may be undersampling.

As concerns this clone: The antigen remains unidentified.

V dropped 0 bases and J dropped 2; count of bases not matched to a gene: 7. The CDR3 loop spans 16 amino acids. The germline CDR1 and CDR2 sequences are LGHNA and YNFKEQ. Sequencing was limited to surgery cases with top T cell transcript signatures in brain tissue. The method was immunoSEQ multiplex PCR; TCRdb's version includes in-frame clones alone and lacks a portion of them. The sample records around 80,000 clones, around nine tenths being singletons. This sequence originates from a girl aged 2 to 10 with Rasmussen encephalitis and intractable seizures. The rearrangement links TRBV4-2 to TRBJ2-7, with 7 bases fitting TRBD1. The sequencing here drew on peripheral blood, taken at surgery. CDR3 amino acids: CASSQDTLTGTYEQYF. CDR3 DNA: TGTGCCAGCAGCCAAGATACCCTGACAGGGACCTACGAGCAGTACTTC.